The entry that follows covers one T cell receptor (beta chain) sequence. Antigen: not known. CDR3 length equals 16 residues. Germline V CDR1 and CDR2: KGHSH, LQKENI. V lost 7 bases to trimming and J lost 2 bases; unmatched junction nucleotides: 12. This specimen belongs to a study of CD8 T cells in ankylosing spondylitis. Study outcomes and limitations: It appeared that ankylosing spondylitis blood was characterized by a TCR beta motif of several highly homologous variants.

Each CDR3 protein is one row after TCRdb ran MiXCR on the 5' RACE reads. The table includes roughly 400,000 distinct CDR3 sequences, about a fifth detected once. The clonotype originates from a male donor with ankylosing spondylitis. The chain employs TRBV18 and TRBJ2-7; the match to TRBD1 covers 9 bases. The specimen was blood, either unsorted or a sorted T cell fraction (not recorded which). The CDR3 DNA is TGTGCCAGCTATTCAACCGGGACAGGGAACCCCTACGAGCAGTACTTC. Translation: CASYSTGTGNPYEQYF.